This T cell receptor beta chain is from a study of shared clonotypes between healthy human individuals. Study overall: A donor's plate count was three for CD4 naive and three for CD4 memory; CD8 naive had two and CD8 memory one. Overall study results and limits: Rarefaction revealed incomplete sorted-subset sequencing despite large depth.

This clone has a handful of counts. The antigen is undetermined. Sequenced by immunoSEQ multiplex PCR; TCRdb stores in-frame clones only, minus some. The sample carries 850,000 to 1,200,000 clones, roughly 80% recorded once. The sequenced sample consisted of memory CD4+ T cells sorted from blood. Subset reported: CD45RA-negative fraction. The sequence was obtained from a man between 18 and 35 years old in good health.

CDR3 region: CASSPLGQGFTGELFF. The DNA for the CDR3 is TGTGCCAGCTCACCATTGGGACAGGGGTTCACCGGGGAGCTGTTTTTT. The chain employs TRBV18 and TRBJ2-2; 10 bases map to TRBD1. The germline gives CDR1 KGHSH, CDR2 LQKENI. The V and J ends lost 2 bases and 4 bases, in that order; junction bases with no gene match: 4. The CDR3 is 16 amino acids.